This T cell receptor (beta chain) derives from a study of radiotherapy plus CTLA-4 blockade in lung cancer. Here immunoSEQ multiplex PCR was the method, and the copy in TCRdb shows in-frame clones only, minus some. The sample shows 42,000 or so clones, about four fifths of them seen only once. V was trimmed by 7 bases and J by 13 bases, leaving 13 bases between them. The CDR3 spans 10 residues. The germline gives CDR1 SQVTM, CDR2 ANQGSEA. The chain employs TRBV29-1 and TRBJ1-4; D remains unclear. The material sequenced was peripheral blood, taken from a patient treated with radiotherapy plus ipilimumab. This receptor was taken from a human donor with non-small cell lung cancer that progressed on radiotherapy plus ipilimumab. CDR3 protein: CSAGDRVLFF. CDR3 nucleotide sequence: TGCAGCGCCGGTGATCGGGTACTGTTTTTT.